What follows are 2 T cell receptor beta chains derived from one specimen sequenced in a study of blood T cell repertoires in COVID-19. Assay used: immunoSEQ multiplex PCR; TCRdb lists only in-frame clones, some missing. The data show fewer than 500,000 clones, about 87% seen once. Sequencing was performed on peripheral blood. The receptors stem from a man aged 18 to 30 with COVID-19, enrolled during active disease.

This clone occurred once. The gene calls are TRBV5-5 and TRBJ2-1; TRBD2 might be the D (5 bases). The CDR3 has 13 amino acids. Trimming took off 4 bases at V and 8 bases at J, with 13 bases between the two ends. The germline V gene encodes CDR1 SGHKS and CDR2 YYEKEE (reference sequence). The CDR3 coding sequence is TGTGCCAGCAGCCGGGCCCCCGGGGATGAGCAGTTCTTC. It encodes CASSRAPGDEQFF.

This clone was detected once. The chain carries TRBV3-1 (or the pseudogene TRBV3-2) and TRBJ1-5; 9 nucleotides match TRBD1. Germline trimming cut 0 bases from V and 3 bases from J; bases unmatched to any gene: 9. Germline-derived CDR1 and CDR2 are LGHDT and YNNKEL (reference sequence). This CDR3 comprises 18 residues. The CDR3 loop reads CASSQDGRTGGFNQPQHF. The CDR3 DNA reads TGTGCCAGCAGCCAAGATGGCCGTACAGGGGGCTTCAATCAGCCCCAGCATTTT.